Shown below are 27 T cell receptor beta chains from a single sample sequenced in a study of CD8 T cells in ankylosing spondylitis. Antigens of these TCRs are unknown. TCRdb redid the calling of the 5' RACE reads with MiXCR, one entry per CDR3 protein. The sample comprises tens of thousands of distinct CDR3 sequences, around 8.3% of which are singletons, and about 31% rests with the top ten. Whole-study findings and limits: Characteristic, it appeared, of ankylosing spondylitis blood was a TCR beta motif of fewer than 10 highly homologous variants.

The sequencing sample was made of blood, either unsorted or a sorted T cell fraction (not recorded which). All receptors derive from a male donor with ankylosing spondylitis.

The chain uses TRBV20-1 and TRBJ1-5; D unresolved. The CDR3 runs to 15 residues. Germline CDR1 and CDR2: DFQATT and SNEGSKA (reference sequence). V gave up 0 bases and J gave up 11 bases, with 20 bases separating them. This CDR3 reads CSARDRESPMFSQHF. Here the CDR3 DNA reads TGCAGTGCTAGAGATCGGGAAAGCCCCATGTTTTCCCAGCATTTT.

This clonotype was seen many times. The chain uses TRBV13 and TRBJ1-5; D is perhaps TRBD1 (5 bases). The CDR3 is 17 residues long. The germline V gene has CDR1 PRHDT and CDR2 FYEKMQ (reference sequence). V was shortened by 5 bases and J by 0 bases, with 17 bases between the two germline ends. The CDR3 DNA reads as TGTGCCAGCAGCACCCGCGGGACTGAATATAGCAATCAGCCCCAGCATTTT. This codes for CASSTRGTEYSNQPQHF.

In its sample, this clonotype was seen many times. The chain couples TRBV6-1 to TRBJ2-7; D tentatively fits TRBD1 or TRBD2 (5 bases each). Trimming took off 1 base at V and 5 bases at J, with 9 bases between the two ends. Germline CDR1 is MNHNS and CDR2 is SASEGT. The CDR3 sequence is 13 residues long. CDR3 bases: TGTGCCAGCAGTGAAGGGGGGTTGGACGAGCAGTACGTC. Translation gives CASSEGGLDEQYV.

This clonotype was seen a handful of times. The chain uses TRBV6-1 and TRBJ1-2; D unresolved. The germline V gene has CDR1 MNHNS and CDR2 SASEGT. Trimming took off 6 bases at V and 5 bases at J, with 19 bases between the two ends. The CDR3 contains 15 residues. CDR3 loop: CASSIRVSSPYGYTF. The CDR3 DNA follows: TGTGCCAGCAGCATACGGGTCTCATCCCCATATGGCTACACCTTC.

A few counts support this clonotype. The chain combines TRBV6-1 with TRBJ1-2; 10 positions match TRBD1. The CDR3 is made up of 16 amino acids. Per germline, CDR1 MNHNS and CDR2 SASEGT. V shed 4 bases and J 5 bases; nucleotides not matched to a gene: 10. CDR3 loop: CASSARRTGGKYGYTF. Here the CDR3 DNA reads TGTGCCAGCAGTGCACGGCGGACAGGGGGGAAATATGGCTACACCTTC.

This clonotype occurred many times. The CDR3 sequence is CASSLSGGSSYNEQFF. As DNA, the CDR3 is TGTGCCAGCAGCTTGTCGGGCGGGAGCTCCTACAATGAGCAGTTCTTC. This chain uses TRBV5-8 with TRBJ2-1, with 7 bases aligning to TRBD2. This CDR3 spans 16 amino acids. The J segment lost 0 bases and the V segment lost 1 base, leaving 4 bases of the junction unmatched. Looked up from germline, CDR1 is SGHTS and CDR2 is YDEGEE.

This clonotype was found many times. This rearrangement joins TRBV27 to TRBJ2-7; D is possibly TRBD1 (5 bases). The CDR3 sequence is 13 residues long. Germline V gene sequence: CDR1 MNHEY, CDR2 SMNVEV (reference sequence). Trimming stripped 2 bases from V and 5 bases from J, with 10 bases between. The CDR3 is CASSLTDNHEQYF. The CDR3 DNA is TGTGCCAGCAGTTTAACGGACAATCACGAGCAGTACTTC.

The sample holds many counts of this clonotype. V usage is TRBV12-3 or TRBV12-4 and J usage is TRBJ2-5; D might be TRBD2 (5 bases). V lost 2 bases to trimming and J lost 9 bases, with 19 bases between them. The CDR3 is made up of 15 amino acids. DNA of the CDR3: TGTGCCAGCAGTTTACGAAGAGATGCCCGGGATGCCCAGTACTTC. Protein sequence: CASSLRRDARDAQYF.

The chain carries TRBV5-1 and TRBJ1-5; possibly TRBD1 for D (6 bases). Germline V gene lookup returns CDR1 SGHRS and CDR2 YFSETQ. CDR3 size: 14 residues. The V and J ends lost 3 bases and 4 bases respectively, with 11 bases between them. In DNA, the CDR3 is TGCGCCAGCAGCTGGGGACAAGGGAATCAGCCCCAGCATTTT. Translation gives CASSWGQGNQPQHF.

CDR3 sequence reads: CSAQTGRGEQYF. The CDR3 DNA reads TGCAGTGCTCAGACAGGTCGCGGCGAGCAGTACTTC. This chain uses TRBV20-1 with TRBJ2-7; D is possibly TRBD1 (6 bases). CDR1 DFQATT and CDR2 SNEGSKA come from the germline V gene (reference sequence). This CDR3 is 12 amino acids long. Trimming cost V 5 bases and J 6 bases, with 14 bases left between them.

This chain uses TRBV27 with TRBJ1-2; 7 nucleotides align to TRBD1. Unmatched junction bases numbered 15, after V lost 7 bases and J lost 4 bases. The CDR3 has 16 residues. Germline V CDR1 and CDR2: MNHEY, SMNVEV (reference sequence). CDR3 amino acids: CASTARGQAAVYGYTF. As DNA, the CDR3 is TGTGCCAGCACCGCTAGGGGGCAGGCGGCGGTCTATGGCTACACCTTC.

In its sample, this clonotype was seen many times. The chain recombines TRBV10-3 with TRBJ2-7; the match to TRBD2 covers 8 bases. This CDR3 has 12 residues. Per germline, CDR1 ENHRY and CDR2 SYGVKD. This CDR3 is CGTSGDSYEQYF. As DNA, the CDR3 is TGTGGTACTAGCGGTGACTCCTACGAGCAGTACTTC.

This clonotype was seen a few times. CDR3 sequence: CASSPGTSPRQAFF. CDR3 nucleotides: TGTGCCAGCTCCCCGGGGACATCTCCACGGCAAGCTTTCTTT. The chain combines TRBV18 with TRBJ1-1; possible D gene TRBD1, 6 bases. With 6 bases removed from V and 9 bases from J, the gap between germline ends came to 20 bases. The CDR3 is made up of 14 amino acids. Germline lookup yields CDR1 KGHSH and CDR2 LQKENI.

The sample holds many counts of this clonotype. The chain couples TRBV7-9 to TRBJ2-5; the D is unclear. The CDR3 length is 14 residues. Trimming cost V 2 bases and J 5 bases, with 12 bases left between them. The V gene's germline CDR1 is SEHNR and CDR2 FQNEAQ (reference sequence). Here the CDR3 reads CASSLRLQEETQYF. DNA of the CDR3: TGTGCCAGCAGCTTAAGGCTACAAGAGGAGACCCAGTACTTC. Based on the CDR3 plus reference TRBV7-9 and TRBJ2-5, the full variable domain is DTGVSQNPRHKITKRGQNVTFRCDPISEHNRLYWYRQTLGQGPEFLTYFQNEAQLEKSRLLSDRFSAERPKGSFSTLEIQRTEQGDSAMYLCASSLRLQEETQYFGPGTRLLVL.

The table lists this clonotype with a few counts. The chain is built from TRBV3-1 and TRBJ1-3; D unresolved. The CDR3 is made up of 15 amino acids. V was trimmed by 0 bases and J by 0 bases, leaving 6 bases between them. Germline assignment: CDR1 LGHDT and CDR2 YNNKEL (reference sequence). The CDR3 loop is CASSQDQYSGNTIYF. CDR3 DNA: TGTGCCAGCAGCCAAGATCAGTACTCTGGAAACACCATATATTTT. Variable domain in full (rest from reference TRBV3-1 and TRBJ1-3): DTAVSQTPKYLVTQMGNDKSIKCEQNLGHDTMYWYKQDSKKFLKIMFSYNNKELIINETVPNRFSPKSPDKAHLNLHINSLELGDSAVYFCASSQDQYSGNTIYFGEGSWLTVV.

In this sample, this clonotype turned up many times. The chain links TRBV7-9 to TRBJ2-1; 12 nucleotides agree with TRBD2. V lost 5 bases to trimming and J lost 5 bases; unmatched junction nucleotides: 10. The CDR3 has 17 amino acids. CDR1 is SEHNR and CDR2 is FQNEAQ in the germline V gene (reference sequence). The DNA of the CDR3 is TGTGCCAGCAGCCACTCGCCCCGACTAGCGGGAGACAATGAGCAGTTCTTC. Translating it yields CASSHSPRLAGDNEQFF.

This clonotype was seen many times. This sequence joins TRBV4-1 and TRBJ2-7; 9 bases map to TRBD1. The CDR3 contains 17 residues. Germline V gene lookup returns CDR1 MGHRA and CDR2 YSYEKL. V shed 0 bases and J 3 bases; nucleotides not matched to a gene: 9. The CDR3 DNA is TGCGCCAGCAGCCAAGATACGGGACAGGGCTACCACTACGAGCAGTACGTC. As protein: CASSQDTGQGYHYEQYV.

Here the CDR3 reads CSVVEGLASRSYEQYF. In DNA form, the CDR3 reads TGCAGCGTTGTCGAGGGACTAGCTTCCAGGTCCTACGAGCAGTACTTC. The chain uses TRBV29-1 and TRBJ2-7; TRBD2 matches at 9 bases. The V and J ends lost 4 bases and 1 base, in that order; junction bases with no gene match: 11. The CDR3 loop spans 16 amino acids. Germline CDR1 reads SQVTM; CDR2 reads ANQGSEA.

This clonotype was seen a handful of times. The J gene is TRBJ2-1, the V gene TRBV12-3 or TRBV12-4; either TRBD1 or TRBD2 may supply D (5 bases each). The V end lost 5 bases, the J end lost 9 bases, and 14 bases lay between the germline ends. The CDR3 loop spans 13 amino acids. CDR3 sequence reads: CASSQRLGVEQFF. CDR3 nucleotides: TGTGCCAGCAGTCAAAGACTGGGGGTTGAGCAGTTCTTC.

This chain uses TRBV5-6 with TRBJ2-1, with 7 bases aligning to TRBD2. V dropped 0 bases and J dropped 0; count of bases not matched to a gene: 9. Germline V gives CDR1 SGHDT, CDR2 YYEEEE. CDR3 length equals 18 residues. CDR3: CASSLAASGRGSYNEQFF. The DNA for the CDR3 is TGTGCCAGCAGCTTGGCCGCTAGCGGACGGGGCTCCTACAATGAGCAGTTCTTC.

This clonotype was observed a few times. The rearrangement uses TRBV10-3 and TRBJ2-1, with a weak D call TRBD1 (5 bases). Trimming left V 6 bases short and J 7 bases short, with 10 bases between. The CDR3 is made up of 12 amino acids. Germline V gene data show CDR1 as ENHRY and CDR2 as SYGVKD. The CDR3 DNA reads TGTGCCATCAGGGTAGACAGTAATGAGCAGTTCTTC. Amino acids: CAIRVDSNEQFF.

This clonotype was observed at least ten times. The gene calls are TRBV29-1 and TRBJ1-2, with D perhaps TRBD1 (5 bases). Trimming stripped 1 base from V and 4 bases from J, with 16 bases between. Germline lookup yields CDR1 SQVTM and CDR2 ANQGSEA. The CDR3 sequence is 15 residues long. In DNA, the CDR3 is TGCAGCGTTGAAGCCCCCGGGGCCTTTATCTATGGCTACACCTTC. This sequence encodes CSVEAPGAFIYGYTF.

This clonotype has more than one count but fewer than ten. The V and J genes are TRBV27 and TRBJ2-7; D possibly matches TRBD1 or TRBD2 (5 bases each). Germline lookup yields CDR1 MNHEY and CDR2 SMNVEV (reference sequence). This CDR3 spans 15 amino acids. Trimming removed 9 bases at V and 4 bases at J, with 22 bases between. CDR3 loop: CASSEHGTYGYEQYF. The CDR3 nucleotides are TGTGCCAGTTCCGAACACGGGACCTATGGGTACGAGCAGTACTTC.

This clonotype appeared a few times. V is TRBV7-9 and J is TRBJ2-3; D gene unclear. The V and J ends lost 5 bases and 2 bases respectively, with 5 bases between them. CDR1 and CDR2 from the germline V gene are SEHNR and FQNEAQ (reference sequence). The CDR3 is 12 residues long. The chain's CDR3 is CASSPFTDTQYF. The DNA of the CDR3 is TGTGCCAGCAGCCCCTTCACAGATACGCAGTATTTT.

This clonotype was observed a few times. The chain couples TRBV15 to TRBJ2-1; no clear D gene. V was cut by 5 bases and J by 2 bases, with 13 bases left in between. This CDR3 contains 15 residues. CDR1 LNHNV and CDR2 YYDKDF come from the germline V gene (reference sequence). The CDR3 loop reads CATSPRRQAYNEQFF. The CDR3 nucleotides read TGTGCCACCAGCCCCCGGCGCCAAGCCTACAATGAGCAGTTCTTC.

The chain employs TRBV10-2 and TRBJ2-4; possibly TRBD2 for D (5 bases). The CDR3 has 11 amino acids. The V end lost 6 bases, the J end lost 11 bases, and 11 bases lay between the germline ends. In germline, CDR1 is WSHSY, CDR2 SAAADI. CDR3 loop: CASRDSPVQYF. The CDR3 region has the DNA TGCGCCAGCAGGGACTCACCGGTTCAGTACTTC.

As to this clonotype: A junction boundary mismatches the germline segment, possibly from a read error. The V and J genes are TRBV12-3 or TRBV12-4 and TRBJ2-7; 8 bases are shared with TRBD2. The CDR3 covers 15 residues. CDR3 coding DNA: TGTGCCGGCAGTTTTGGGGCCCGGGAGGGGTACGAGCAGTACTTC. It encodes CAGSFGAREGYEQYF.